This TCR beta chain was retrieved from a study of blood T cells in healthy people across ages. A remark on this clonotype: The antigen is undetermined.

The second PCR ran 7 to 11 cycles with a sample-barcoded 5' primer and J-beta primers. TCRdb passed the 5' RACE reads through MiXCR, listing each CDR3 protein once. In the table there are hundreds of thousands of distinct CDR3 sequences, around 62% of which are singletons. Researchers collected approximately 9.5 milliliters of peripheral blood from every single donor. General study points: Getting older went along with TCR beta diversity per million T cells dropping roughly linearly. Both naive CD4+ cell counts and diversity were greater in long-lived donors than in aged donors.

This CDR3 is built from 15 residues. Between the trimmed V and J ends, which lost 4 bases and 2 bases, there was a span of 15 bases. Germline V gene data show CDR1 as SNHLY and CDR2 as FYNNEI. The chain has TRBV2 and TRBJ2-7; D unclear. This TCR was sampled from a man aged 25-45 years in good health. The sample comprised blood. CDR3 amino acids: CASSVLAQATYEQYF. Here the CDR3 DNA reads TGTGCCAGCAGTGTACTGGCTCAGGCGACCTACGAGCAGTACTTC.